The rows below give T cell receptor beta chains drawn from one sample of a study of shared clonotypes between healthy human individuals. The table came from immunoSEQ multiplex PCR; TCRdb's copy has only in-frame clones and leaves some out. The table includes hundreds of thousands of clones, 95% to 96% detected once. Sequenced: naive CD8+ T cells sorted from blood. Receptors were obtained from a woman younger than 45 in good health. The CDR3 runs from the conserved cysteine through the conserved F or W. D genes are given only for firm matches. Not every row has a clone size; where given, it reads once, few, many or a size class.

j_call: TRBJ1-2; clone_size: NA; d_call: NA; v_call: TRBV5-6; cdr3_nt: TGTGCCAGCAGCTTGATTCGCCCAGGGGAGGGGGGCTACACCTTC; cdr3_aa: CASSLIRPGEGGYTF
j_call: TRBJ1-5; clone_size: NA; d_call: NA; v_call: TRBV7-8; cdr3_nt: TGTGCCAGCAGCTTATTTCCCTCCCAGGGGTTGGGCAATCAGCCCCAGCATTTT; cdr3_aa: CASSLFPSQGLGNQPQHF
j_call: TRBJ2-6; clone_size: NA; d_call: NA; v_call: TRBV30; cdr3_nt: TGTGCCTGGAGTGTTGGGGCTGGTGGGGCCAACGTCCTGACTTTC; cdr3_aa: CAWSVGAGGANVLTF
j_call: TRBJ2-5; clone_size: once; d_call: NA; v_call: TRBV28; cdr3_nt: TGTGCCAGCGCAGGGGCGGGTGGGTTTAATGAGGAGACCCAGTACTTC; cdr3_aa: CASAGAGGFNEETQYF
j_call: TRBJ2-7; clone_size: NA; d_call: NA; v_call: TRBV28; cdr3_nt: TGTGCCAGCAGTTTATACGGGGAAAGCTCCTACGAGCAGTACTTC; cdr3_aa: CASSLYGESSYEQYF
j_call: TRBJ2-2; clone_size: NA; d_call: NA; v_call: TRBV7-3; cdr3_nt: TGTGCCAGCAGCTTAAGTCCCCGTGCCGGGGAGCTGTTTTTT; cdr3_aa: CASSLSPRAGELFF
j_call: TRBJ2-6; clone_size: NA; d_call: TRBD1; v_call: TRBV9; cdr3_nt: TGTGCCAGCACCGCCCACTCCGGGACAGGGGTCAACGTCCTGACTTTC; cdr3_aa: CASTAHSGTGVNVLTF
j_call: TRBJ1-1; clone_size: NA; d_call: NA; v_call: TRBV27; cdr3_nt: TGTGCCAGCAGCCCTGTCGGGGCGATCGGTGAAGCTTTCTTT; cdr3_aa: CASSPVGAIGEAFF
j_call: TRBJ1-4; clone_size: once; d_call: NA; v_call: TRBV7-9; cdr3_nt: TGTGCCAGCAGCTTTTCTGTGTGGGACGGACTTAATGAAAAACTGTTTTTT; cdr3_aa: CASSFSVWDGLNEKLFF
j_call: TRBJ2-7; clone_size: NA; d_call: TRBD1; v_call: TRBV28; cdr3_nt: TGTGCCAGCAGTTTATCACAGGGGAGAGAGCAGTACTTC; cdr3_aa: CASSLSQGREQYF
j_call: TRBJ2-7; clone_size: NA; d_call: TRBD2; v_call: TRBV28; cdr3_nt: TGTGCCAGCCGGGACTACGATTACGAGCAGTACTTC; cdr3_aa: CASRDYDYEQYF
j_call: TRBJ2-7; clone_size: NA; d_call: TRBD1; v_call: TRBV5-1; cdr3_nt: TGCGCCAGCAGCCCTCCGACAGGGCTAAAGGAGCAGTACTTC; cdr3_aa: CASSPPTGLKEQYF
j_call: TRBJ2-1; clone_size: NA; d_call: TRBD2; v_call: TRBV9; cdr3_nt: TGTGCCAGCAGCGTAGGGGCGGGAGTTAATGAGCAGTTCTTC; cdr3_aa: CASSVGAGVNEQFF
j_call: TRBJ1-4; clone_size: NA; d_call: NA; v_call: TRBV7-9; cdr3_nt: TGTGCCAGCAGCTTGGGACACCAAAAGGCGGAAAAACTGTTTTTT; cdr3_aa: CASSLGHQKAEKLFF
j_call: TRBJ2-7; clone_size: once; d_call: NA; v_call: TRBV7-3; cdr3_nt: TGTGCCAGCAGCCCAACGGGGGGCCTGGCCTACGAGCAGTACTTC; cdr3_aa: CASSPTGGLAYEQYF
j_call: TRBJ1-1; clone_size: NA; d_call: TRBD1; v_call: TRBV6-1; cdr3_nt: TGTGCCAGCAGTGAGAGACAGGGGCAGGCAGCTTTCTTT; cdr3_aa: CASSERQGQAAFF
j_call: TRBJ2-2; clone_size: NA; d_call: NA; v_call: TRBV13; cdr3_nt: TGTGCCAGCAGCCCTCTAAGCAGGGCGAACACCGGGGAGCTGTTTTTT; cdr3_aa: CASSPLSRANTGELFF
j_call: TRBJ2-2; clone_size: NA; d_call: NA; v_call: TRBV11-2; cdr3_nt: TGTGCCAGCAGTCCCGGGCCGGGGGGCAACACCGGGGAGCTGTTTTTT; cdr3_aa: CASSPGPGGNTGELFF
j_call: TRBJ2-3; clone_size: NA; d_call: NA; v_call: TRBV7-3; cdr3_nt: TGTGCCAGCAGCTTATCCGGCGGGGTCACAGATACGCAGTATTTT; cdr3_aa: CASSLSGGVTDTQYF
j_call: TRBJ1-1; clone_size: NA; d_call: NA; v_call: TRBV5-4; cdr3_nt: TGTGCCAGCAGCTTTTGGAACAGTCCAAACACTGAAGCTTTCTTT; cdr3_aa: CASSFWNSPNTEAFF
j_call: TRBJ2-7; clone_size: few; d_call: NA; v_call: TRBV27; cdr3_nt: TGTGCCAGCTGGACGGGGGTCTACGAGCAGTACTTC; cdr3_aa: CASWTGVYEQYF
j_call: TRBJ2-7; clone_size: NA; d_call: NA; v_call: TRBV28; cdr3_nt: TGTGCCAGCAGTTTTGGGTGGGGTCGGGAGCAGTACTTC; cdr3_aa: CASSFGWGREQYF
j_call: TRBJ2-2; clone_size: NA; d_call: NA; v_call: TRBV29-1; cdr3_nt: TGCAGCGTGGCGACTAGTCAGTCGAACACCGGGGAGCTGTTTTTT; cdr3_aa: CSVATSQSNTGELFF
j_call: TRBJ1-3; clone_size: NA; d_call: NA; v_call: TRBV5-6; cdr3_nt: TGTGCCAGCAGCTCCCATAGCTCTGGAAACACCATATATTTT; cdr3_aa: CASSSHSSGNTIYF
j_call: TRBJ2-7; clone_size: NA; d_call: TRBD1; v_call: TRBV7-9; cdr3_nt: TGTGCCAGCAGCTCAGGACAGGTATTCTACGAGCAGTACTTC; cdr3_aa: CASSSGQVFYEQYF
j_call: TRBJ1-1; clone_size: NA; d_call: NA; v_call: TRBV28; cdr3_nt: TGTGCCAGCAGGAGGACAGCGGAATGGACGAACACTGAAGCTTTCTTT; cdr3_aa: CASRRTAEWTNTEAFF
j_call: TRBJ1-1; clone_size: few; d_call: NA; v_call: TRBV7-9; cdr3_nt: TGTGCCAGCAGCAGTCGACAGGTCCGTCCCACTGAAGCTTTCTTT; cdr3_aa: CASSSRQVRPTEAFF
j_call: TRBJ1-2; clone_size: once; d_call: NA; v_call: TRBV7-9; cdr3_nt: TGTGCCAGCAGAGTACAGGGTGATGACTATGGCTACACCTTC; cdr3_aa: CASRVQGDDYGYTF
j_call: TRBJ2-3; clone_size: once; d_call: TRBD2; v_call: TRBV9; cdr3_nt: TGTGCCAGCAGCCTAAGTGACAGACCGGGACTAGCGGGAGAGCCAGATACGCAGTATTTT; cdr3_aa: CASSLSDRPGLAGEPDTQYF
j_call: TRBJ1-1; clone_size: NA; d_call: NA; v_call: TRBV2; cdr3_nt: TGTGCCAGCACGCGAGGGACTGAAGCTTTCTTT; cdr3_aa: CASTRGTEAFF
j_call: TRBJ2-1; clone_size: NA; d_call: NA; v_call: TRBV2; cdr3_nt: TGTGCCAGCAGCCCAGGCGGTTACAATGAGCAGTTCTTC; cdr3_aa: CASSPGGYNEQFF
j_call: TRBJ2-3; clone_size: NA; d_call: TRBD2; v_call: TRBV18; cdr3_nt: TGTGCCAGCTCACCACGGACTAGCGGAAGAGATACGCAGTATTTT; cdr3_aa: CASSPRTSGRDTQYF
j_call: TRBJ1-4; clone_size: NA; d_call: TRBD1; v_call: TRBV2; cdr3_nt: TGTGCCAGCAGGCCAGGGGGCCTTGATGAAAAACTGTTTTTT; cdr3_aa: CASRPGGLDEKLFF
j_call: TRBJ2-3; clone_size: NA; d_call: NA; v_call: TRBV7-6; cdr3_nt: TGTGCCAGCAGCCGTGGGGACACAGTGCAGTATTTT; cdr3_aa: CASSRGDTVQYF
j_call: TRBJ1-1; clone_size: once; d_call: NA; v_call: TRBV11-2; cdr3_nt: TGTGCCAGCAGCTTAGCTGGGAACACTGAAGCTTTCTTT; cdr3_aa: CASSLAGNTEAFF
j_call: TRBJ2-6; clone_size: NA; d_call: NA; v_call: TRBV7-3; cdr3_nt: TGTGCCAGCAGCTTGGGGGGACAAATACTCTCTGGGGCCAACGTCCTGACTTTC; cdr3_aa: CASSLGGQILSGANVLTF
j_call: TRBJ2-5; clone_size: NA; d_call: NA; v_call: TRBV2; cdr3_nt: TGTGCCAGCAGCACCCGGGGACGAAAAGCTGGAGAGACCCAGTACTTC; cdr3_aa: CASSTRGRKAGETQYF
j_call: TRBJ2-7; clone_size: NA; d_call: NA; v_call: TRBV10-2; cdr3_nt: TGCGCCAGCAGTGACTGGAGTAGCTCCTACGAGCAGTACTTC; cdr3_aa: CASSDWSSSYEQYF
j_call: TRBJ2-7; clone_size: NA; d_call: NA; v_call: TRBV2; cdr3_nt: TGTGCCAGCAGTCTGACAGGCTTCGAGCAGTACTTC; cdr3_aa: CASSLTGFEQYF
j_call: TRBJ1-2; clone_size: NA; d_call: NA; v_call: TRBV28; cdr3_nt: TGTGCCAGCAGTTGGGGGCAGTGGGACTATGGCTACACCTTC; cdr3_aa: CASSWGQWDYGYTF
j_call: TRBJ2-7; clone_size: NA; d_call: NA; v_call: TRBV29-1; cdr3_nt: TGCAGCGTTGAAGATCAACTCCAGGGGATAGCCTACGAGCAGTACTTC; cdr3_aa: CSVEDQLQGIAYEQYF
j_call: TRBJ2-3; clone_size: NA; d_call: NA; v_call: TRBV19; cdr3_nt: TGTGCCAGTAGTATTTTGGCGTCCCCTAGCACAGATACGCAGTATTTT; cdr3_aa: CASSILASPSTDTQYF
j_call: TRBJ2-1; clone_size: NA; d_call: NA; v_call: TRBV11-3; cdr3_nt: TGTGCCAGCAGCGGGACGGCCTATGAGCAGTTCTTC; cdr3_aa: CASSGTAYEQFF
j_call: TRBJ2-7; clone_size: NA; d_call: NA; v_call: TRBV19; cdr3_nt: TGTGCCAGTAGTATAGGGGCCTCCTACGAGCAGTACTTC; cdr3_aa: CASSIGASYEQYF
j_call: TRBJ2-2; clone_size: NA; d_call: NA; v_call: TRBV6-5; cdr3_nt: TGTGCCAGCACTGGACTATCGAACACCGGGGAGCTGTTTTTT; cdr3_aa: CASTGLSNTGELFF
j_call: TRBJ2-1; clone_size: NA; d_call: TRBD1; v_call: TRBV29-1; cdr3_nt: TGCAGCGTTACCGGGACAGCCTTCAGCTCCTACAATGAGCAGTTCTTC; cdr3_aa: CSVTGTAFSSYNEQFF
j_call: TRBJ1-3; clone_size: NA; d_call: NA; v_call: TRBV7-2; cdr3_nt: TGTGCCAGCAGCTTGGGCGGAAACTCTGGAAACACCATATATTTT; cdr3_aa: CASSLGGNSGNTIYF
j_call: TRBJ2-7; clone_size: NA; d_call: NA; v_call: TRBV27; cdr3_nt: TGTGCCAGCAGTTTATTCGGGCAGTTCAACGAGCAGTACTTC; cdr3_aa: CASSLFGQFNEQYF
j_call: TRBJ2-7; clone_size: NA; d_call: TRBD1; v_call: TRBV5-1; cdr3_nt: TGCGCCAGCAGCTTGGCACAGGGGCTTCAGTACGAGCAGTACTTC; cdr3_aa: CASSLAQGLQYEQYF
j_call: TRBJ2-7; clone_size: once; d_call: NA; v_call: TRBV28; cdr3_nt: TGTGCCAGCAGCCACATTACAGACCCTTCTGAGCAGTACTTC; cdr3_aa: CASSHITDPSEQYF
j_call: TRBJ2-7; clone_size: NA; d_call: NA; v_call: TRBV7-9; cdr3_nt: TGTGCCAGCAGCTTACTTCCGGGAGTCCTCTCCTACGAGCAGTACTTC; cdr3_aa: CASSLLPGVLSYEQYF
j_call: TRBJ1-3; clone_size: NA; d_call: NA; v_call: TRBV27; cdr3_nt: TGTGCCAGCAGCAATGGGGGAAACACCATATATTTT; cdr3_aa: CASSNGGNTIYF
j_call: TRBJ1-1; clone_size: NA; d_call: TRBD1; v_call: TRBV5-5; cdr3_nt: TGTGCCAGCAGCTATTTTGGACAGGGGGATACTGAAGCTTTCTTT; cdr3_aa: CASSYFGQGDTEAFF
j_call: TRBJ2-1; clone_size: NA; d_call: NA; v_call: TRBV28; cdr3_nt: TGTGCCAGCAGTTTTGTTGGTGAGCAGTTCTTC; cdr3_aa: CASSFVGEQFF
j_call: TRBJ2-7; clone_size: NA; d_call: TRBD2; v_call: TRBV7-9; cdr3_nt: TGTGCCAGCAGCTTAGGACTAGCGGTTTACGAGCAGTACTTC; cdr3_aa: CASSLGLAVYEQYF
j_call: TRBJ1-2; clone_size: NA; d_call: NA; v_call: TRBV27; cdr3_nt: TGTGCCAGCAGTCAAGGAGGCCCTGGCTATGGCTACACCTTC; cdr3_aa: CASSQGGPGYGYTF